These T cell receptor beta chains were read from a single sample in a study of cytomegalovirus exposure and HLA in healthy donors. Clones were read by immunoSEQ multiplex PCR, and TCRdb kept only the in-frame ones, dropping some. The top ten clones hold nearly 3% of a sample with over 150,000 clones, over 65% of them seen once. Specimen: PBMCs. Receptors originate from a woman aged 25 to 39 in good health and CMV-seronegative. Each CDR3 is given with its conserved first and last residue. D genes are given only for firm matches. Some rows have no size entry. The others give once, few or many, or a class for an expanded clone.

v_gene	d_gene	j_gene	abundance	CDR3aa	CDR3nt
TRBV19	.	TRBJ2-1	.	CASRQFYNEQFF	TGTGCCAGCAGACAGTTCTACAATGAGCAGTTCTTC
TRBV6-5	TRBD1	TRBJ1-2	.	CASSSGTGESGYTF	TGTGCCAGCAGTTCCGGGACAGGGGAGAGTGGCTACACCTTC
TRBV2	TRBD1	TRBJ1-1	.	CASSKGAVRTEAFF	TGTGCCAGCAGTAAGGGGGCGGTAAGGACTGAAGCTTTCTTT
TRBV2	.	TRBJ1-1	.	CASSGRQESEAFF	TGTGCCAGCAGTGGGCGGCAAGAGTCCGAAGCTTTCTTT
TRBV7-8	.	TRBJ1-5	once	CASSLAIQPQHF	TGTGCCAGCAGCTTAGCTATTCAGCCCCAGCATTTT
TRBV18	.	TRBJ1-2	once	CASSPGGIGYGYTF	TGTGCCAGCTCACCAGGAGGCATCGGCTATGGCTACACCTTC
TRBV28	TRBD1	TRBJ2-2	once	CASSSTGENTGELFF	TGTGCCAGCAGTTCGACAGGGGAGAACACCGGGGAGCTGTTTTTT
TRBV6-6	TRBD1	TRBJ1-1	.	CASRWDRVGGAFF	TGTGCCAGCAGGTGGGACAGGGTGGGGGGAGCTTTCTTT
TRBV6-1	.	TRBJ1-2	.	CASSEAWVTDRYGYTF	TGTGCCAGCAGTGAAGCGTGGGTGACAGACCGCTATGGCTACACCTTC
TRBV29-1	.	TRBJ2-7	.	CSVNAQGRPFYEQYF	TGCAGCGTCAATGCTCAGGGGCGACCATTCTACGAGCAGTACTTC
TRBV27	TRBD1	TRBJ1-4	.	CASSSRGLGEKLFF	TGTGCCAGCAGTTCGAGGGGGCTTGGTGAAAAACTGTTTTTT
TRBV30	.	TRBJ2-1	once	CAWSVLGRLRSYNEQFF	TGTGCCTGGAGTGTACTCGGGCGACTACGATCGTACAATGAGCAGTTCTTC
TRBV19	TRBD1	TRBJ2-7	.	CASSLQGTPYEQYF	TGTGCCAGTAGTTTACAGGGGACCCCCTACGAGCAGTACTTC
TRBV27	.	TRBJ1-1	.	CASSLHRNTEAFF	TGTGCCAGCAGTTTACACAGGAACACTGAAGCTTTCTTT
TRBV7-9	.	TRBJ2-7	.	CASSPQSGEQYF	TGTGCCAGCAGTCCACAATCGGGGGAGCAGTACTTC
TRBV5-4	.	TRBJ1-1	.	CASSLSGAHTEAFF	TGTGCCAGCAGCTTATCTGGGGCGCACACTGAAGCTTTCTTT
TRBV11-2	.	TRBJ1-1	.	CASSSQEGTEAFF	TGTGCCAGCAGCTCACAGGAGGGCACTGAAGCTTTCTTT
TRBV9	.	TRBJ1-2	.	CASRGTGTPRYGYTF	TGTGCCAGCAGAGGCACAGGGACCCCTAGATATGGCTACACCTTC